One and the same sample provided the 31 T cell receptor beta chains below, sequenced in a study of control samples from healthy donors and cancer patients. TCRdb's table, derived via immunoSEQ multiplex PCR, lists solely in-frame clones and lacks some. The table lists over 50,000 clones, roughly 90% of them singletons. Sequencing input: blood. These receptors were collected from a man aged 50 to 60 in good health.

This chain uses TRBV12-3 or TRBV12-4 with TRBJ2-2; D not certain. Trimming cost V 3 bases and J 3 bases, with 2 bases left between them. There are 12 residues in the CDR3. The CDR3 nucleotides read TGTGCCAGCAGTTTGGACACCGGGGAGCTGTTTTTT. It encodes CASSLDTGELFF.

As regards this clone: This sample includes further DNA sequences coding for the same CDR3. The chain couples TRBV2 to TRBJ1-2; D is uncertain. The ends were cut back, 1 base at V and 3 bases at J, with 6 bases in the middle. The V gene's germline CDR1 is SNHLY and CDR2 FYNNEI. The CDR3 is 13 residues long. Here the CDR3 DNA reads TGTGCCAGCAGTGAAGGGACCGACTATGGCTACACCTTC. Its protein is CASSEGTDYGYTF.

This clone was seen a few times. The chain links TRBV30 to TRBJ2-7, with 12 nucleotides matching TRBD1. Unmatched junction bases numbered 4, after V lost 0 bases and J lost 7 bases. CDR1 is GTSNPN, CDR2 SVGIG, per germline (reference sequence). This CDR3 has 14 amino acids. The CDR3 loop is CAWSVGTGGGEQYF. The CDR3 coding sequence is TGTGCCTGGAGTGTCGGGACAGGGGGCGGGGAGCAGTACTTC.

The chain couples TRBV5-5 to TRBJ1-5; D remains ambiguous. CDR1 and CDR2 from the germline V gene are SGHKS and YYEKEE (reference sequence). The CDR3 sequence is 15 residues long. V lost 0 bases and J 0 bases, leaving 7 bases between the germline ends. The chain's CDR3 is CASSLGFYSNQPQHF. Here the CDR3 DNA reads TGTGCCAGCAGCTTGGGGTTCTATAGCAATCAGCCCCAGCATTTT.

The genes are TRBV7-9 and TRBJ1-2, with 7 bases fitting TRBD1. Germline values: CDR1 SEHNR, CDR2 FQNEAQ (reference sequence). J lost 3 bases, V lost 5 bases, and 6 bases had no gene match. The CDR3 sequence is 14 residues long. The CDR3 region has the DNA TGTGCCAGCAGCGCCGGGACAGACCACTATGGCTACACCTTC. Amino acids: CASSAGTDHYGYTF.

This chain connects TRBV6-5 to TRBJ2-5, with D perhaps assigned TRBD1 or TRBD2 (6 bases each). CDR1 and CDR2 from the germline V gene are MNHEY and SVGAGI. The CDR3 covers 13 residues. V was clipped by 8 bases and J by 5 bases, with 15 bases between them. CDR3 loop: CASGQGRWETQYF. The CDR3 bases are TGTGCCAGCGGGCAGGGGAGGTGGGAGACCCAGTACTTC.

This chain uses TRBV7-9 with TRBJ2-1; 9 positions match TRBD1. The CDR3 runs 15 residues. Unmatched junction bases numbered 6, after V lost 2 bases and J lost 7 bases. Per the germline V gene, CDR1 is SEHNR and CDR2 is FQNEAQ (reference sequence). The CDR3 sequence is CASSLPGQGMNEQFF. The CDR3 DNA sequence: TGTGCCAGCAGCTTACCGGGACAGGGTATGAATGAGCAGTTCTTC.

The rearrangement links TRBV21-1 to TRBJ2-5. TRBV21-1 is flagged as a pseudogene. The CDR3 is made up of 14 amino acids. In DNA, the CDR3 is TGTGCCAGCGTCGGGACGGAGGATCAAGAGACCCAGTACTTC. Protein sequence: CASVGTEDQETQYF.

The genes are TRBV3-1 (or the pseudogene TRBV3-2) and TRBJ2-7; 9 bases are a match to TRBD1. The CDR3 is 14 residues long. Germline V gives CDR1 LGHDT, CDR2 YNNKEL (reference sequence). V lost 0 bases and J lost 4; bases outside the gene matches: 1. In DNA, the CDR3 is TGTGCCAGCAGCCAAGAGGGACAGGGTTACGAGCAGTACTTC. This sequence encodes CASSQEGQGYEQYF.

The CDR3 protein is CASSQNRGGNTIYF. DNA for the CDR3: TGTGCCAGCAGCCAGAACAGGGGAGGAAACACCATATATTTT. The rearrangement uses TRBV14 and TRBJ1-3, with 7 bases fitting TRBD1. This CDR3 spans 14 amino acids. The germline V gene has CDR1 SGHDN and CDR2 FVKESK. V lost 3 bases, J lost 4 bases, and 3 bases stayed unmatched.

V usage is TRBV2 and J usage is TRBJ1-3; D gene uncertain. CDR1 and CDR2 from the germline V gene are SNHLY and FYNNEI. The CDR3 runs 15 residues. V was cut by 3 bases and J by 0 bases, with 9 bases left in between. The DNA of the CDR3 is TGTGCCAGCAGTGATACCAGGTTCTCTGGAAACACCATATATTTT. The encoded protein is CASSDTRFSGNTIYF.

The chain links TRBV10-2 to TRBJ2-5, with 8 bases matching TRBD1. Germline CDR1 reads WSHSY; CDR2 reads SAAADI. V trimming: 6 bases; J trimming: 5 bases; junction bases outside the gene matches: 5. The CDR3 contains 13 residues. CDR3 sequence (DNA): TGCGCCAGCAGCAGGGGGCGTGGGGAGACCCAGTACTTC. This encodes CASSRGRGETQYF.

This clone was recorded a few times. V is TRBV11-2 and J is TRBJ1-4, with a possible D match to TRBD1 (5 bases). The CDR3 has 14 residues. Germline V lookup: CDR1 SGHAT, CDR2 FQNNGV. With 5 bases removed from V and 5 bases from J, the gap between germline ends came to 12 bases. This chain's CDR3 is CASSPDRVNEKLFF. The CDR3 DNA reads as TGTGCCAGCAGCCCTGACAGAGTAAATGAAAAACTGTTTTTT. Full variable domain (missing parts from reference TRBV11-2 and TRBJ1-4): EAGVAQSPRYKIIEKRQSVAFWCNPISGHATLYWYQQILGQGPKLLIQFQNNGVVDDSQLPKDRFSAERLKGVDSTLKIQPAKLEDSAVYLCASSPDRVNEKLFFGSGTQLSVL.

The V call is TRBV9, the J call TRBJ1-1; 9 bases match TRBD1. Trimming at V came to 3 bases and at J to 1 base, leaving 1 base not matched to a gene. The CDR3 contains 14 residues. Germline CDR1 is SGDLS and CDR2 is YYNGEE. CDR3 in DNA: TGTGCCAGCAGCGCACAGGGGGCGAACACTGAAGCTTTCTTT. It codes for CASSAQGANTEAFF.

The rearrangement joins TRBV19 to TRBJ2-1, with 9 bases fitting TRBD2. Germline loops: CDR1 LNHDA, CDR2 SQIVND (reference sequence). The CDR3 length is 16 residues. V gave up 3 bases and J gave up 3 bases; unmatched junction bases: 6. CDR3 sequence (DNA): TGTGCCAGTAGTATGGCTAGCGGGATAATCTACAATGAGCAGTTCTTC. This gives the protein CASSMASGIIYNEQFF.

CDR3 sequence reads: CASSPGQGVRETQYF. In DNA, the CDR3 is TGTGCCAGCTCACCGGGACAGGGAGTCAGGGAGACCCAGTACTTC. The V and J genes are TRBV18 and TRBJ2-5; TRBD1 agrees at 9 bases. Germline-derived CDR1 and CDR2 are KGHSH and LQKENI. This CDR3 is 15 amino acids long. The V and J ends lost 3 bases and 5 bases, in that order; junction bases with no gene match: 7.

The chain has TRBV7-9 and TRBJ1-5, with D perhaps matching TRBD1 (6 bases). Germline loops: CDR1 SEHNR, CDR2 FQNEAQ (reference sequence). The V end was cut by 2 bases, the J end by 5 bases, with 13 bases between. This CDR3 is 15 amino acids long. The CDR3 DNA sequence: TGTGCCAGCAGCTTACACGGGGGCGCAGATCAGCCCCAGCATTTT. This sequence encodes CASSLHGGADQPQHF.

This clone came up once. The J gene is TRBJ1-6, the V gene TRBV7-2; D unresolved. This CDR3 is built from 15 residues. Germline CDR1 SGHTA, CDR2 FQGNSA. Trimming left V 1 base short and J 14 bases short, with 18 bases between. In nucleotides, the CDR3 is TGTGCCAGCAGCTTAGGTTCGCCGGGAAATGGAGCCCTCCACTTT. Encoded protein: CASSLGSPGNGALHF.

This chain connects TRBV27 to TRBJ1-2; no firm D call. V was trimmed by 5 bases and J by 0 bases, leaving 16 bases between them. The CDR3 extends over 16 amino acids. Germline V lookup: CDR1 MNHEY, CDR2 SMNVEV (reference sequence). The CDR3, as DNA: TGTGCCAGCAGTCCCATAGGCCAGATCACTAACTATGGCTACACCTTC. Translated: CASSPIGQITNYGYTF.

This sequence joins TRBV9 and TRBJ2-2, with TRBD2 matching over 13 bases. The V and J ends lost 0 bases and 6 bases, in that order; junction bases with no gene match: 2. CDR1 SGDLS and CDR2 YYNGEE come from the germline V gene. The length of the CDR3 is 16 residues. CDR3 in DNA: TGTGCCAGCAGCGTAGGGACTAGCGGGAGCCCCGGGGAGCTGTTTTTT. As protein: CASSVGTSGSPGELFF.

The rearrangement joins TRBV28 to TRBJ1-5, with unresolved D. V shed 6 bases and J shed 3 bases, with 12 bases lying between them. The CDR3 has 14 residues. Germline values: CDR1 MDHEN, CDR2 SYDVKM. CDR3 bases: TGTGCCAGCAGCACGGGCCACGCCAATCAGCCCCAGCATTTT. It is translated as CASSTGHANQPQHF.

This clone was observed a few times. The chain carries TRBV7-3 and TRBJ2-1; 9 bases are shared with TRBD2. Per germline, CDR1 SGHTA and CDR2 FQGTGA. This CDR3 is built from 15 residues. Losses at the gene ends were 2 bases for V and 4 bases for J; bases not matched to a gene: 3. CDR3 sequence: CASSLFLAGYNEQFF. The CDR3 DNA reads TGTGCCAGCAGCTTATTTCTAGCGGGGTACAATGAGCAGTTCTTC.

This chain links TRBV4-2 with TRBJ2-7; D remains unclear. V was clipped by 0 bases and J by 2 bases, with 11 bases between them. The CDR3 consists of 15 residues. Germline lookup yields CDR1 LGHNA and CDR2 YNFKEQ. CDR3 bases: TGTGCCAGCAGCCAAGAGACTCTAGGGACCTACGAGCAGTACTTC. This encodes CASSQETLGTYEQYF.

By share of the sample, this clone is medium-sized. The identical CDR3 is also encoded by other nucleotide sequences in the sample. The chain couples TRBV11-2 to TRBJ2-1; D unresolved. The CDR3 runs 13 residues. Germline V gene sequence: CDR1 SGHAT, CDR2 FQNNGV. V lost 5 bases, J lost 3 bases, and 8 bases lay in between. This CDR3 reads CASSLLRYNEQFF. The DNA of the CDR3 is TGTGCCAGCAGCCTTCTGCGCTACAATGAGCAGTTCTTC.

V is TRBV3-1 (or the pseudogene TRBV3-2) and J is TRBJ1-5; D is undetermined. Germline CDR1 reads LGHDT; CDR2 reads YNNKEL (reference sequence). CDR3 length equals 15 residues. Trimming took off 1 base at V and 1 base at J, with 8 bases between the two ends. CDR3 amino acids: CASSQGGSSNQPQHF. The DNA for the CDR3 is TGTGCCAGCAGCCAAGGAGGTAGCAGCAATCAGCCCCAGCATTTT.

This chain joins TRBV11-2 and TRBJ1-2; D call uncertain. Germline CDR1 is SGHAT and CDR2 is FQNNGV. V lost 1 base, J lost 0 bases, and 12 bases lay in between. This CDR3 has 16 residues. In DNA, the CDR3 is TGTGCCAGCAGCTTAGTCTTTAGTACAGCTAACTATGGCTACACCTTC. This translates into CASSLVFSTANYGYTF.

The chain couples TRBV5-1 to TRBJ1-3, with D uncertain. Germline-derived CDR1 and CDR2 are SGHRS and YFSETQ. The V gene lost 5 bases and the J gene lost 0 bases, with 6 bases spanning the gap. The CDR3 runs to 13 residues. The CDR3 loop is CASRQSSGNTIYF. The CDR3 DNA reads as TGCGCCAGCAGACAGAGCTCTGGAAACACCATATATTTT.

The chain joins TRBV9 to TRBJ2-2; the D is unclear. Germline-derived CDR1 and CDR2 are SGDLS and YYNGEE. The V end was cut by 3 bases, the J end by 4 bases, with 4 bases between. The CDR3 has 12 amino acids. The CDR3 region is CASSGITGELFF. DNA of the CDR3: TGTGCCAGCAGCGGAATCACCGGGGAGCTGTTTTTT.

The chain couples TRBV6-5 to TRBJ1-1; tentative D call: TRBD1 (5 bases). V lost 8 bases, J lost 4 bases, and 14 bases lay in between. The CDR3 runs 13 residues. Germline V lookup: CDR1 MNHEY, CDR2 SVGAGI. The CDR3 is CASSHPGTTEAFF. CDR3 bases: TGTGCCAGCTCCCATCCAGGGACCACTGAAGCTTTCTTT.

The rearrangement joins TRBV5-4 to TRBJ1-2; D perhaps matches TRBD1 (6 bases). CDR1 and CDR2 from the germline V gene are SGHNT and YYREEE (reference sequence). This CDR3 spans 13 amino acids. Trimming cost V 4 bases and J 8 bases, with 15 bases left between them. DNA of the CDR3: TGTGCCAGCAGCCCGAGACAGGCGGAAGGCTACACCTTC. Translated, it gives CASSPRQAEGYTF.

The V and J genes are TRBV3-1 (or the pseudogene TRBV3-2) and TRBJ2-2, with D uncertain. CDR1 is LGHDT and CDR2 is YNNKEL in the germline V gene (reference sequence). The V gene lost 2 bases and the J gene lost 5 bases, with 9 bases spanning the gap. The CDR3 is 14 residues long. CDR3 nucleotide sequence: TGTGCCAGCAGCCAACTAGGGCAGACCGGGGAGCTGTTTTTT. As protein: CASSQLGQTGELFF.